The clone carrying this T cell receptor beta chain occurred a few times. The antigen is not known. This sample is part of a study of CD8 T cells in ankylosing spondylitis. Study results and limitations: Significant enrichment of disease-linked clones was reportedly seen in matched ankylosing spondylitis synovial fluid. About 8 highly homologous variants formed a TCR beta motif that appeared characteristic of ankylosing spondylitis blood.

TCRdb re-called the 5' RACE reads through MiXCR, storing one row per CDR3 protein. Here the sample spans hundreds of thousands of distinct CDR3 sequences, approximately 20% being singletons. CDR1 is MNHEY and CDR2 is SMNVEV in the germline V gene (reference sequence). The CDR3 spans 16 residues. Trimming removed 6 bases from V and 3 bases from J; junction bases left unmatched: 8. The clonotype originates from a male donor with ankylosing spondylitis. Sequenced input: blood, either unsorted or a sorted T cell fraction (not recorded which). The gene calls are TRBV27 and TRBJ1-2, with 12 bases identical to TRBD1. The CDR3 is CASSRMGTGGDYGYTF. The CDR3 DNA reads as TGTGCCAGCAGCCGTATGGGGACAGGGGGCGACTATGGCTACACCTTC.